This T cell receptor (beta chain) was profiled in a study of long-term antiretroviral therapy in people with HIV. Study outcomes and limitations: Before ART, certain clones expanded, and these dominated the repertoire at all time points. HIV repertoires spanned narrower CDR3 length ranges than controls. Samples were collected from the mid-2000s to the late 2010s under possibly less effective ART regimens.

On this clone itself: Its matching antigen is unknown.

Germline CDR1 reads MDHEN; CDR2 reads SYDVKM. The CDR3 totals 15 residues. Unmatched junction bases numbered 10, after V lost 5 bases and J lost 7 bases. immunoSEQ v3.0 was run at survey level. For each individual sample, sequencing targeted roughly 40,000-50,000 T-cell genomes. The repertoire was sequenced with immunoSEQ multiplex PCR; TCRdb's copy has only in-frame clones and lacks some. The sample has about 20,000 clones; 80% to 85% are singletons. The chain is built from TRBV28 and TRBJ2-7, with 11 bases that match TRBD1. The specimen was unsorted PBMCs, collected 1.2 years after starting antiretroviral therapy. This clonotype originated in a woman between 35 and 50 years old with HIV. CDR3 in amino acids: CASSLPGQGGLEQYF. The CDR3 region has the DNA TGTGCCAGCAGTCTACCGGGACAGGGGGGTTTAGAGCAGTACTTC.